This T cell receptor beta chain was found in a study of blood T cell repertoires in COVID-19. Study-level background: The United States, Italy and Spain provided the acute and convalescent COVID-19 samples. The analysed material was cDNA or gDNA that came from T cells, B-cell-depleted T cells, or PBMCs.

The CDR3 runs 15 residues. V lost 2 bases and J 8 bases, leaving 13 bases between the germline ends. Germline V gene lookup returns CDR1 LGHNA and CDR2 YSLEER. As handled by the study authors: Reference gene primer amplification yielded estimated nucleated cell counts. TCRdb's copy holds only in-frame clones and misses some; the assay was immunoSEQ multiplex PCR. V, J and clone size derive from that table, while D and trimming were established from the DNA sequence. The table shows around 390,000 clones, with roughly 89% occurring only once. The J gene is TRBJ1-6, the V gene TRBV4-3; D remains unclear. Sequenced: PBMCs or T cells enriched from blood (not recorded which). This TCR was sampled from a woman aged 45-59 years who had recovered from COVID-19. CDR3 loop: CASSQTDGMDSPLHF. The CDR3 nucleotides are TGCGCCAGCAGCCAAACCGACGGGATGGATTCACCCCTCCACTTT.